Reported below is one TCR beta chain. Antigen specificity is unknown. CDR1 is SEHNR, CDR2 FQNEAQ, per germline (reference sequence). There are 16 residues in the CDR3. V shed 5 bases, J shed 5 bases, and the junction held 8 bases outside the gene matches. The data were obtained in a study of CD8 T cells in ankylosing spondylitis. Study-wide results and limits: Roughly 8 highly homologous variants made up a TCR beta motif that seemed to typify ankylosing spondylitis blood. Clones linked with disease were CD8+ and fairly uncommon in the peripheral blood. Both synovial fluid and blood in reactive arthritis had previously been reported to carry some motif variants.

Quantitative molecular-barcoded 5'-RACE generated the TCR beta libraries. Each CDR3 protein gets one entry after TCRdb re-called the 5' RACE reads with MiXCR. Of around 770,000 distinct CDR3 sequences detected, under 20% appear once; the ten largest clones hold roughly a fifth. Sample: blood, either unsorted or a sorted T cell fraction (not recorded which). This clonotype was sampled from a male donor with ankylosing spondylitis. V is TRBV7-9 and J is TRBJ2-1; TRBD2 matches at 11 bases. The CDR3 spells CASSQIAGGQNNEQFF. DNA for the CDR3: TGTGCCAGCAGCCAAATAGCGGGAGGGCAAAACAATGAGCAGTTCTTC.